The TCR beta chain described here comes from a study of T cells in Graves' hyperthyroidism and ophthalmopathy (dated by TCRdb to between 2018 and 2020). For the wider study: Peripheral blood was collected at initial diagnosis, before any treatment. To identify distinguishing TCR V-J signatures, a discovery cohort of about 100 patients was used, comprising 40 to 45 with Graves' ophthalmopathy and around 60 with stable Graves' hyperthyroidism. Whether ophthalmopathy could be predicted prospectively was tested in an independent validation cohort made up of approximately 19 hyperthyroidism patients plus 17 patients who later progressed to ophthalmopathy. The roughly 100 discovery patients were divided at random into training and test sets in a 7:3 ratio. In addition, the study compared T-cell repertoires in thyroid tissue and in blood from a handful of Graves' hyperthyroidism patients. Once sampling was done, hyperthyroidism patients were given methimazole at a starting dose of 30 mg daily, whereas ophthalmopathy patients were given high-dose intravenous methylprednisolone. The paper reports TCR Vbeta CDR3 sequencing of some 140 peripheral blood samples: around 45 ophthalmopathy, fewer than 80 hyperthyroidism and approximately 17 progressor patients. Beyond this particular receptor, the publication reports: Sample size was not statistically predetermined, and investigators were not blinded to group allocation. In validation, the model predicted progression to ophthalmopathy with approximately 71% sensitivity and approximately 78% specificity, a median of roughly seven months before onset. Blood samples also contained most of the expanded thyroid clonotypes (frequency above 0.001), which suggests that blood repertoires may reflect thyroid immune responses. Ophthalmopathy was separated from stable hyperthyroidism by a 13 V-J signature model, with about 88% sensitivity and about 81% specificity obtained in cross-validation and 80%/75% obtained in testing.

The TCR beta CDR3 regions were amplified from RNA transcripts. The TCR CDR3 was subjected to a first round of RT-PCR using the HTBI primer set and the Qiagen OneStep RT-PCR kit. The libraries were constructed in a second round of multiplex PCR and then size-selected and purified. Sequencing of the libraries was done on an Illumina HiSeq2000 using paired-end 100 bp reads. The study's processing was this. Raw data were processed with SOAPnuke, discarding reads with adapters, uncalled bases, mean Phred below 15, or no exact constant-primer or identifier match. High-quality paired reads were merged with COPE v1.2.5, and unique nucleotide sequences were defined as clonotypes. MiTCR v1.1 was used to align the clonotypes against IMGT TRBV, TRBD and TRBJ reference segments. The analysis included only V-J combinations with a frequency above 0.0001, which together covered approximately 99% of the repertoires. The TCS score was defined as the ratio of F50 (clonal expansion) to E x V (chaos), calculated using BLOSUM62-based TCRdist between CDR3 peptides within each V-J. Welch's t-statistics and random forest reduced 450 to 600 V-J features to 10 to 15, which were used in a naive Bayes classifier (R e1071). In TCRdb, the public reads were trimmed at Q25 with fastp and aligned with MiXCR, with productive beta chains retained. Each CDR3 protein appears once, grouped with its most common genes and DNA. What appears here as the V and J calls and clone size reflects TCRdb's work, not the paper's. Across this sample there are hundreds of thousands of distinct CDR3 sequences, with roughly 24% seen only once. 11% of the sample is in the top ten clones.

This clonotype was observed many times. Its cognate antigen has yet to be identified. Qualities for individual bases were not recorded, and no much larger clone is one base off. Ophthalmopathy patients had moderately to severely active disease, Clinical Activity Score of at least 3, NOSPECS grade of at least 4, and duration under 3 months. Any patient with an uncontrolled infection, another autoimmune disease, pregnancy or lactation was excluded. Diagnoses relied on clinical symptoms, serum thyroxine and TRAb, thyroid ultrasound and orbital computed tomography. PBMCs were isolated from more than 9 ml of fresh peripheral blood by Ficoll-Paque density gradient centrifugation. Total RNA was extracted with Trizol reagent, and quality was checked on an Agilent 2100 Bioanalyzer. The CDR1 and CDR2 encoded by the germline V gene (reference sequence) are SEHNR and FQNEAQ. The CDR3 holds 13 amino acids from the cysteine to the phenylalanine. CDR3 DNA is the only sequence kept; it has 39 bases, read in frame from the first base. The germline ends are 12 bases apart after V is trimmed by 6 bases and J by 3 bases.

The clonotype was recovered from a woman between 25 and 40 years old with Graves' ophthalmopathy. Here the chain combines TRBV7-9 and TRBJ2-7; matching of 5 bases hints at TRBD2 as the D gene. What was sequenced was blood. For the CDR3, the sequence is CASRWGDDYEQYF. In nucleotides, the sequence is TGTGCCAGCAGGTGGGGAGATGACTACGAGCAGTACTTC.